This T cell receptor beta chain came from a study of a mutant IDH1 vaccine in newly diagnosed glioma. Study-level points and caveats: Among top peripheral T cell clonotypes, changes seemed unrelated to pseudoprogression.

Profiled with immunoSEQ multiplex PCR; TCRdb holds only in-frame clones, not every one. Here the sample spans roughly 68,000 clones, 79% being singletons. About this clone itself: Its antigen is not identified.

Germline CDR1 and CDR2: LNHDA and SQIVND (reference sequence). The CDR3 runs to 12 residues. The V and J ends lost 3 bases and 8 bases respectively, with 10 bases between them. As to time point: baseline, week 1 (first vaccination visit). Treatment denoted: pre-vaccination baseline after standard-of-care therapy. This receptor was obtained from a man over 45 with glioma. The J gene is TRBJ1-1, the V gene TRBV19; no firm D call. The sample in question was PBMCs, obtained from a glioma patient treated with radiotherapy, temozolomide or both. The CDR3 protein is CASSIRDLEAFF. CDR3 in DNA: TGTGCCAGTAGTATCAGAGACCTGGAAGCTTTCTTT.